A single sample is the source of the 24 T cell receptor beta chains below, sequenced in a study of T cell responses to AZD1222 COVID-19 vaccine. TCRdb keeps only in-frame clones here, not all; method: immunoSEQ multiplex PCR. This sample yields approximately 170,000 clones, of which 87% are seen a single time; around 1% belongs to the top ten. Sample: peripheral blood, taken 28 days after the second AZD1222 dose. Every receptor here comes from an adult who received the AZD1222 COVID-19 vaccine.

This chain links TRBV11-2 with TRBJ1-1; D unresolved. The germline V and J ends were trimmed by 0 bases and 3 bases, with 11 bases remaining between them. CDR1 and CDR2 from the germline V gene are SGHAT and FQNNGV. The CDR3 has 15 amino acids. The CDR3 DNA follows: TGTGCCAGCAGCTTAGATCCGGGGTCCTACACTGAAGCTTTCTTT. Translated, it gives CASSLDPGSYTEAFF.

This chain joins TRBV2 and TRBJ2-5; either TRBD1 or TRBD2 may fit D (5 bases each). V dropped 8 bases and J dropped 4 bases, with 29 bases sitting between them. There are 18 residues in the CDR3. CDR1 and CDR2 from the germline V gene are SNHLY and FYNNEI. The CDR3 region is CASYGPPGPPTYGETQYF. CDR3 nucleotides: TGTGCCAGCTATGGGCCGCCGGGACCCCCAACTTACGGAGAGACCCAGTACTTC.

The rearrangement links TRBV19 to TRBJ2-7; D possibly matches TRBD1 or TRBD2 (6 bases each). This CDR3 has 14 amino acids. V lost 5 bases to trimming and J lost 4 bases, with 15 bases between them. CDR1 LNHDA and CDR2 SQIVND come from the germline V gene (reference sequence). The CDR3 coding sequence is TGTGCCAGTAGTTTGGGGGGCGGTGCTTACGAGCAGTACTTC. Protein sequence: CASSLGGGAYEQYF. Looking up the rest from reference TRBV19 and TRBJ2-7 gives the full variable domain: DGGITQSPKYLFRKEGQNVTLSCEQNLNHDAMYWYRQDPGQGLRLIYYSQIVNDFQKGDIAEGYSVSREKKESFPLTVTSAQKNPTAFYLCASSLGGGAYEQYFGPGTRLTVT.

V is TRBV7-9 and J is TRBJ2-5; TRBD1 matches 8 bases. V lost 1 base to trimming and J lost 5 bases; unmatched junction nucleotides: 9. Germline V gene data show CDR1 as SEHNR and CDR2 as FQNEAQ (reference sequence). This CDR3 comprises 16 residues. The CDR3 loop reads CASSLVGDRGGETQYF. The CDR3 DNA sequence: TGTGCCAGCAGCTTAGTAGGAGACAGGGGAGGCGAGACCCAGTACTTC.

The count of this clone is one. J is TRBJ1-2 and V is TRBV5-5, with TRBD1 matching 11 bases. CDR3 size: 15 residues. Germline V gives CDR1 SGHKS, CDR2 YYEKEE (reference sequence). Losses at the gene ends were 1 base for V and 4 bases for J; bases not matched to a gene: 3. The CDR3 coding sequence is TGTGCCAGCAGCTTGCGGGGACAGGGGGGCTATGGCTACACCTTC. It yields the protein CASSLRGQGGYGYTF.

This rearrangement joins TRBV6-1 to TRBJ1-1; 7 bases match TRBD1. Trimming cost V 3 bases and J 1 base; bases outside gene matches: 14. Germline CDR1 and CDR2: MNHNS and SASEGT. This CDR3 region has 18 residues. CDR3 sequence (DNA): TGTGCCAGCAGTGATCCTGGGTATAGGAGGGGGCAGAACACTGAAGCTTTCTTT. It codes for CASSDPGYRRGQNTEAFF.

This clone was seen just once. The rearrangement joins TRBV5-1 to TRBJ2-7; D remains unclear. Trimming removed 4 bases from V and 0 bases from J, with 14 bases in between. Germline V lookup: CDR1 SGHRS, CDR2 YFSETQ. This CDR3 has 15 amino acids. For the CDR3, the DNA is TGCGCCAGCAGCCCTCCCGCACAGAGCTCCTACGAGCAGTACTTC. This sequence encodes CASSPPAQSSYEQYF.

This chain uses TRBV5-5 with TRBJ1-2; D is ambiguous. The germline gives CDR1 SGHKS, CDR2 YYEKEE (reference sequence). Trimming pared 4 bases from V and 4 bases from J, leaving 14 bases between. The CDR3 runs to 14 residues. CDR3 bases: TGTGCCAGCAGCCTGGCGGTGGGCAGCTATGGCTACACCTTC. It specifies CASSLAVGSYGYTF.

CDR3 amino acids: CATSDPGADTQYF. The CDR3 nucleotides are TGTGCCACCAGTGACCCTGGGGCAGATACGCAGTATTTT. The chain has TRBV24-1 and TRBJ2-3; D gene ambiguous. Germline lookup yields CDR1 KGHDR and CDR2 SFDVKD. V was pared by 4 bases and J by 4 bases, with 8 bases between. This CDR3 has 13 amino acids.

The chain employs TRBV5-1 and TRBJ2-7; 7 nucleotides match TRBD1. With 4 bases clipped from V and 3 bases from J, the junction kept 7 bases outside the gene matches. Germline CDR1 reads SGHRS; CDR2 reads YFSETQ. The length of the CDR3 is 14 residues. CDR3 sequence reads: CASSPTGTDYEQYF. In nucleotides, the CDR3 is TGCGCCAGCAGCCCCACCGGGACAGACTACGAGCAGTACTTC.

J is TRBJ2-3 and V is TRBV6-5; TRBD2 agrees at 10 bases. CDR1 is MNHEY and CDR2 is SVGAGI in the germline V gene. The CDR3 loop spans 16 amino acids. J gave up 8 bases and V 0 bases, and 8 bases lay outside the gene matches. CDR3 DNA sequence: TGTGCCAGCAGTTACTCCCGGACTAGCGGTTCCTCTACGCAGTATTTT. Translation gives CASSYSRTSGSSTQYF.

This clone came up once. The rearrangement links TRBV6-5 to TRBJ1-4; 8 nucleotides align to TRBD1. Germline CDR1 is MNHEY and CDR2 is SVGAGI. With 7 bases clipped from V and 5 bases from J, the junction kept 3 bases outside the gene matches. This CDR3 contains 13 residues. In DNA form, the CDR3 reads TGTGCCAGCAAGAGACAGGGGAATGAAAAACTGTTTTTT. Encoded protein: CASKRQGNEKLFF.

The chain is built from TRBV7-9 and TRBJ1-3; D gene unclear. The germline CDR1 and CDR2 sequences are SEHNR and FQNEAQ (reference sequence). The CDR3 length is 14 residues. Trimming left V 2 bases short and J 3 bases short, with 8 bases between. CDR3 nucleotides: TGTGCCAGCAGCTTACAGGAGGGTGGAAACACCATATATTTT. The encoded protein is CASSLQEGGNTIYF.

This clone was observed a single time. The chain couples TRBV4-1 to TRBJ2-3; D is perhaps TRBD2 (7 bases). V gave up 1 base and J gave up 0 bases, with 20 bases separating them. There are 19 residues in the CDR3. The germline V gene encodes CDR1 MGHRA and CDR2 YSYEKL. CDR3 amino acids: CASSQVGSAGAFSTDTQYF. As DNA, the CDR3 is TGCGCCAGCAGCCAAGTGGGATCCGCGGGGGCCTTTAGCACAGATACGCAGTATTTT.

The chain links TRBV6-1 to TRBJ2-3, with D maybe TRBD1 (5 bases). Germline lookup yields CDR1 MNHNS and CDR2 SASEGT. Deletions cut 2 bases from V and 7 bases from J, with 19 bases between. CDR3 length: 16 residues. The CDR3 loop is CASSEWGRVAVNTQYF. CDR3 bases: TGTGCCAGCAGTGAATGGGGCAGGGTAGCAGTAAATACGCAGTATTTT.

The chain links TRBV3-1 (or the pseudogene TRBV3-2) to TRBJ1-1; D unclear. The CDR3 is 14 amino acids. CDR1 and CDR2 from the germline V gene are LGHDT and YNNKEL (reference sequence). Trimming pared 3 bases from V and 4 bases from J, leaving 12 bases between. CDR3 bases: TGTGCCAGCAGCCAGGGCCTCGGAGTCACTGAAGCTTTCTTT. It specifies CASSQGLGVTEAFF.

The chain uses TRBV6-5 and TRBJ2-2; D unresolved. The V and J ends lost 6 bases and 7 bases respectively, with 12 bases between them. The CDR3 has 13 residues. Germline CDR1 and CDR2: MNHEY and SVGAGI. The CDR3 sequence is CASSLLADGELFF. The CDR3 DNA follows: TGTGCCAGCAGCCTCCTGGCGGACGGGGAGCTGTTTTTT.

In its sample, this clone was seen once. The rearrangement uses TRBV27 and TRBJ2-6; D not certain. Trimming left V 6 bases short and J 0 bases short, with 6 bases between. The CDR3 runs 14 residues. Per the germline V gene, CDR1 is MNHEY and CDR2 is SMNVEV (reference sequence). CDR3 sequence reads: CASSWSSGANVLTF. In DNA form, the CDR3 reads TGTGCCAGCAGCTGGAGCTCTGGGGCCAACGTCCTGACTTTC.

The J gene is TRBJ1-6, the V gene TRBV12-3 or TRBV12-4; a weak D match, TRBD1 (5 bases). The V and J ends lost 3 bases and 14 bases respectively, with 14 bases between them. The CDR3 has 13 amino acids. CDR3: CASSFSQAKTLHF. The CDR3 DNA follows: TGTGCCAGCAGTTTTTCACAGGCAAAGACCCTCCACTTT.

The chain links TRBV3-1 (or the pseudogene TRBV3-2) to TRBJ1-6; possibly TRBD1 for D (6 bases). Germline V gene sequence: CDR1 LGHDT, CDR2 YNNKEL (reference sequence). The V end was cut by 6 bases, the J end by 7 bases, with 13 bases between. This CDR3 is 14 amino acids long. Written as DNA, the CDR3 is TGTGCCAGCAGACAGACAGGAGTGAATTCACCCCTCCACTTT. Its protein is CASRQTGVNSPLHF.

The CDR3 region has the DNA TGTGCCAGCAGCCCGGGGACAGGCGTACAAGAGACCCAGTACTTC. Amino acid sequence: CASSPGTGVQETQYF. V gene TRBV5-8 combines with J gene TRBJ2-5; 8 nucleotides agree with TRBD1. The germline V gene encodes CDR1 SGHTS and CDR2 YDEGEE. V shed 4 bases and J 2 bases; nucleotides not matched to a gene: 7. The CDR3 has 15 amino acids.

This rearrangement joins TRBV6-5 to TRBJ2-3; 7 bases match TRBD2. The germline gives CDR1 MNHEY, CDR2 SVGAGI. Trimming cost V 7 bases and J 5 bases; bases outside gene matches: 9. This CDR3 has 14 amino acids. CDR3 sequence: CASTPSGEGDTQYF. The DNA for the CDR3 is TGTGCCAGCACCCCTTCCGGGGAGGGAGATACGCAGTATTTT.

This clone occurred once. The chain uses TRBV3-1 (or the pseudogene TRBV3-2) and TRBJ2-4; TRBD1 matches at 7 bases. The length of the CDR3 is 16 residues. Per the germline V gene, CDR1 is LGHDT and CDR2 is YNNKEL (reference sequence). The ends lost 0 bases at V and 0 bases at J; junction bases unmatched: 2. The CDR3 region is CASSQDRGPAKNIQYF. The CDR3 DNA reads as TGTGCCAGCAGCCAAGATAGGGGGCCAGCCAAAAACATTCAGTACTTC.

V and J are TRBV15 and TRBJ1-2, with D unclear. In germline, CDR1 is LNHNV, CDR2 YYDKDF (reference sequence). This CDR3 contains 12 residues. V was trimmed by 0 bases and J by 4 bases, leaving 3 bases between them. CDR3 amino acids: CATSRESYGYTF. CDR3 DNA sequence: TGTGCCACCAGCAGAGAGAGCTATGGCTACACCTTC. Supplemented by reference TRBV15 and TRBJ1-2, the full variable domain reads DAMVIQNPRYQVTQFGKPVTLSCSQTLNHNVMYWYQQKSSQAPKLLFHYYDKDFNNEADTPDNFQSRRPNTSFCFLDIRSPGLGDTAMYLCATSRESYGYTFGSGTRLTVV.